These 24 T cell receptor beta chains share one sample of origin, sequenced in a study of OX40 agonist ivuxolimab in advanced cancers. TCRdb keeps only in-frame clones here, not all; method: immunoSEQ multiplex PCR. The top ten hold about 1.7% of the sample, which has roughly 68,000 clones, around 83% seen once. This sample comprised CD4+ or CD8+ T cells sorted from blood, obtained in a trial of the OX40 agonist ivuxolimab. The receptors were gathered from an adult with an advanced solid tumor such as melanoma, head and neck, liver or kidney cancer.

CDR3 loop: CASSPSIAGVSYEQYF. CDR3 nucleotide sequence: TGTGCCAGCTCACCATCGATAGCGGGAGTCTCCTACGAGCAGTACTTC. The V call is TRBV18, the J call TRBJ2-7; 9 bases line up with TRBD2. The germline V gene encodes CDR1 KGHSH and CDR2 LQKENI. The V gene end was trimmed by 2 bases and the J gene end by 0 bases; junction bases not matched to a gene: 5. CDR3 size: 16 residues.

The V call is TRBV11-2, the J call TRBJ2-5, with a tentative D call TRBD1 (5 bases). Germline CDR1 is SGHAT and CDR2 is FQNNGV. The ends were cut back, 5 bases at V and 5 bases at J, with 15 bases in the middle. This CDR3 is 14 amino acids long. This chain's CDR3 is CASSPLQGIETQYF. The CDR3 region has the DNA TGTGCCAGCAGCCCACTCCAGGGTATTGAGACCCAGTACTTC. Looking up the rest from reference TRBV11-2 and TRBJ2-5 gives the full variable domain: EAGVAQSPRYKIIEKRQSVAFWCNPISGHATLYWYQQILGQGPKLLIQFQNNGVVDDSQLPKDRFSAERLKGVDSTLKIQPAKLEDSAVYLCASSPLQGIETQYFGPGTRLLVL.

This clone came up a few times. CDR3 nucleotides: TGTGCCAGCAGTGAAGCCATAGAGGATGGCTACACCTTC. Residues: CASSEAIEDGYTF. The gene calls are TRBV6-1 and TRBJ1-2; D ambiguous. The CDR3 length is 13 residues. Trimming took off 0 bases at V and 6 bases at J, with 8 bases between the two ends. Germline CDR1 reads MNHNS; CDR2 reads SASEGT.

V is TRBV11-2 and J is TRBJ2-7; D gene ambiguous. V was trimmed by 1 base and J by 0 bases, leaving 7 bases between them. The CDR3 has 14 residues. The germline V gene encodes CDR1 SGHAT and CDR2 FQNNGV. The DNA for the CDR3 is TGTGCCAGCAGCTTAGCTAGGCACTCCTACGAGCAGTACTTC. Its protein product is CASSLARHSYEQYF. Based on the CDR3 plus reference TRBV11-2 and TRBJ2-7, the full variable domain is EAGVAQSPRYKIIEKRQSVAFWCNPISGHATLYWYQQILGQGPKLLIQFQNNGVVDDSQLPKDRFSAERLKGVDSTLKIQPAKLEDSAVYLCASSLARHSYEQYFGPGTRLTVT.

This chain connects TRBV6-1 to TRBJ2-7; D unclear. The CDR3 loop spans 16 amino acids. V lost 1 base and J 0 bases, leaving 13 bases between the germline ends. Germline-derived CDR1 and CDR2 are MNHNS and SASEGT. This CDR3 is CASSEVERISSYEQYF. The DNA of the CDR3 is TGTGCCAGCAGTGAAGTCGAGAGGATTAGCTCCTACGAGCAGTACTTC.

The chain is built from TRBV5-6 and TRBJ1-1; no clear D gene. CDR1 and CDR2 from the germline V gene are SGHDT and YYEEEE. V gave up 4 bases and J gave up 4 bases, with 14 bases separating them. The CDR3 totals 14 residues. In DNA, the CDR3 is TGTGCCAGCAGCCCCGCTTGGGCGGGCACTGAAGCTTTCTTT. Translated: CASSPAWAGTEAFF.

This chain joins TRBV25-1 and TRBJ2-5, with D perhaps being TRBD1 or TRBD2 (5 bases each). The germline CDR1 and CDR2 sequences are MGHDK and SYGVNS. V was cut by 3 bases and J by 5 bases, with 13 bases left in between. This CDR3 has 14 amino acids. The DNA of the CDR3 is TGTGCCAGCAGTGATGAAAGGGGAGCCGAGACCCAGTACTTC. Encoded protein: CASSDERGAETQYF.

The chain joins TRBV7-9 to TRBJ2-7; D ambiguous. Germline CDR1 SEHNR, CDR2 FQNEAQ (reference sequence). CDR3 length equals 13 residues. Trimming left V 4 bases short and J 7 bases short, with 14 bases between. The CDR3 nucleotides read TGTGCCAGCAGCTCAACCCCCCCCGGGGAGCAGTACTTC. Its translation is CASSSTPPGEQYF. Combining the CDR3 with reference TRBV7-9 and TRBJ2-7 gives the whole variable domain DTGVSQNPRHKITKRGQNVTFRCDPISEHNRLYWYRQTLGQGPEFLTYFQNEAQLEKSRLLSDRFSAERPKGSFSTLEIQRTEQGDSAMYLCASSSTPPGEQYFGPGTRLTVT.

Only one count was recorded for this clone. The V call is TRBV23-1, the J call TRBJ2-7; 7 bases are shared with TRBD1. TRBV23-1 is designated an ORF whose function remains uncertain. The CDR3 runs to 16 residues. The trim removed 3 bases at V and 2 bases at J, leaving 10 bases unmatched. CDR3 nucleotide sequence: TGCGCCAGCAGTCACCCCGACGACAGGGATGCCTACGAGCAGTACTTC. Its protein product is CASSHPDDRDAYEQYF.

The gene calls are TRBV6-4 and TRBJ2-2, with unresolved D. Trimming removed 0 bases from V and 8 bases from J, with 22 bases in between. The CDR3 has 18 amino acids. Germline assignment: CDR1 MRHNA and CDR2 SNTAGT. Written as DNA, the CDR3 is TGTGCCAGCAGTGACTCAAGTTGGGTACCCCCCGACCCTGGGGAGCTGTTTTTT. Its translation: CASSDSSWVPPDPGELFF.

V is TRBV15 and J is TRBJ2-3; D is unresolved. The V gene's germline CDR1 is LNHNV and CDR2 YYDKDF (reference sequence). The V and J ends lost 0 bases and 4 bases respectively, with 5 bases between them. CDR3 length: 13 amino acids. The CDR3 sequence is CATSRDLSDTQYF. DNA for the CDR3: TGTGCCACCAGCAGAGATCTTTCAGATACGCAGTATTTT.

The chain recombines TRBV28 with TRBJ1-2; no firm D call. The V end lost 3 bases, the J end lost 8 bases, and 7 bases lay between the germline ends. The CDR3 covers 11 residues. CDR1 is MDHEN, CDR2 SYDVKM, per germline. CDR3 loop: CASSFGVGYTF. CDR3 nucleotides: TGTGCCAGCAGTTTTGGGGTGGGCTACACCTTC.

The V and J genes are TRBV30 and TRBJ1-5, with D perhaps TRBD1 (5 bases). CDR1 is GTSNPN and CDR2 is SVGIG in the germline V gene (reference sequence). The CDR3 is 13 residues long. V gave up 3 bases and J gave up 4 bases, with 10 bases separating them. CDR3 nucleotide sequence: TGTGCCTGGAGAAGAAAGGGGAATCAGCCCCAGCATTTT. Its translation: CAWRRKGNQPQHF.

This chain uses TRBV21-1 with TRBJ1-4. TRBV21-1 corresponds to a pseudogene. This CDR3 has 14 residues. The CDR3 protein is CASSSHTKWEKLFF. DNA of the CDR3: TGTGCCAGCAGCAGCCATACGAAATGGGAAAAACTGTTTTTT.

This clone was detected only once. V gene TRBV6-5 combines with J gene TRBJ2-3; 8 bases fit TRBD2. The J segment lost 7 bases and the V segment lost 5 bases, leaving 8 bases of the junction unmatched. The CDR3 covers 14 residues. CDR1 and CDR2 (germline): MNHEY, SVGAGI. The CDR3 DNA sequence: TGTGCCAGCAGTCAGGGGTTAGCGGGAAATACGCAGTATTTT. It translates to CASSQGLAGNTQYF.

This chain joins TRBV7-2 and TRBJ2-3; D is undetermined. The CDR3 is 12 amino acids. V was cut by 5 bases and J by 4 bases, with 7 bases left in between. Germline loops: CDR1 SGHTA, CDR2 FQGNSA. Written as DNA, the CDR3 is TGTGCCAGCAGCCCCCTGGCAGATACGCAGTATTTT. This sequence encodes CASSPLADTQYF.

The chain employs TRBV19 and TRBJ2-4, with D unresolved. The CDR3 totals 19 residues. CDR1 LNHDA and CDR2 SQIVND come from the germline V gene (reference sequence). Trimming removed 4 bases from V and 0 bases from J, with 22 bases in between. Here the CDR3 DNA reads TGTGCCAGTAGTACCCTCGAGGTTTTCAACCATATAGCCAAAAACATTCAGTACTTC. Protein: CASSTLEVFNHIAKNIQYF.

This rearrangement joins TRBV27 to TRBJ2-1; D perhaps matches TRBD2 (5 bases). Germline V lookup: CDR1 MNHEY, CDR2 SMNVEV (reference sequence). The CDR3 sequence is 13 residues long. V lost 9 bases and J 6 bases, leaving 15 bases between the germline ends. DNA for the CDR3: TGTGCCAGTAGGACTCACGACGGCAATGAGCAGTTCTTC. As protein: CASRTHDGNEQFF.

The genes are TRBV11-2 and TRBJ2-5, with 8 bases aligning to TRBD1. V lost 4 bases to trimming and J lost 4 bases; unmatched junction nucleotides: 8. CDR3 size: 15 residues. Germline loops: CDR1 SGHAT, CDR2 FQNNGV. The CDR3 DNA reads as TGTGCCAGCAGCTCCATGACAGGGGAAGGAGAGACCCAGTACTTC. Amino acids: CASSSMTGEGETQYF.

The genes are TRBV28 and TRBJ2-1; 14 positions agree with TRBD2. This CDR3 contains 16 residues. J was trimmed by 9 bases and V by 6 bases; bases with no gene match: 10. Germline CDR1 is MDHEN and CDR2 is SYDVKM. In DNA form, the CDR3 reads TGTGCCAGCAGGCCTCCCGGGACTAGCGGGAGAGGTGAGCAGTTCTTC. Amino acids: CASRPPGTSGRGEQFF.

This chain links TRBV9 with TRBJ2-1; 11 bases line up with TRBD2. CDR1 and CDR2 from the germline V gene are SGDLS and YYNGEE. V gave up 7 bases and J gave up 9 bases; unmatched junction bases: 9. The CDR3 loop spans 14 amino acids. The CDR3 DNA reads as TGTGCCAGCGGGGGGGCTAGCGGGAGGTTTGAGCAGTTCTTC. Protein sequence: CASGGASGRFEQFF.

The chain employs TRBV5-1 and TRBJ2-6; D uncertain. The CDR3 consists of 16 residues. The V gene lost 4 bases and the J gene lost 0 bases, with 11 bases spanning the gap. Germline V gene sequence: CDR1 SGHRS, CDR2 YFSETQ. The CDR3 loop is CASSPLPISGANVLTF. The CDR3 bases are TGCGCCAGCAGCCCATTACCGATCTCTGGGGCCAACGTCCTGACTTTC.

With respect to this clone: One junction end disagrees with the germline gene, perhaps due to a read error. The chain is built from TRBV19 and TRBJ1-5; the D gene is possibly TRBD1 (5 bases). The CDR3 loop spans 14 amino acids. Germline CDR1 LNHDA, CDR2 SQIVND (reference sequence). As DNA, the CDR3 is TGTGCCACCTCCCCGGGACCTTTCAATAAGCCCCAGCATTTT. Encoded protein: CATSPGPFNKPQHF.

CDR3: CASRRTGDNEQYF. The CDR3 DNA reads as TGTGCCAGCAGGAGGACAGGGGACAACGAGCAGTACTTC. The chain combines TRBV27 with TRBJ2-7; 9 nucleotides line up with TRBD1. Germline CDR1 reads MNHEY; CDR2 reads SMNVEV (reference sequence). This CDR3 region has 13 residues. The ends lost 6 bases at V and 5 bases at J; junction bases unmatched: 5.